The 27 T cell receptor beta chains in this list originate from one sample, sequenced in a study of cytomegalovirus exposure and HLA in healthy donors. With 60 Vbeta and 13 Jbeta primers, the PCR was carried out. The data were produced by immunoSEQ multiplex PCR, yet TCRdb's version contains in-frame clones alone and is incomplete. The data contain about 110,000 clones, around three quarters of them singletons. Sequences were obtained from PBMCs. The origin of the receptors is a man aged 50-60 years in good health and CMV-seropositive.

The CDR3 bases are TGTGCCAGTAGTACAGCGACAGGGGGCACCTTCCGGAGCTCCTACAATGAGCAGTTCTTC. Protein sequence: CASSTATGGTFRSSYNEQFF. The J gene is TRBJ2-1, the V gene TRBV19; 10 bases line up with TRBD1. CDR1 LNHDA and CDR2 SQIVND come from the germline V gene (reference sequence). This CDR3 is 20 amino acids long. The ends lost 4 bases at V and 0 bases at J; junction bases unmatched: 15.

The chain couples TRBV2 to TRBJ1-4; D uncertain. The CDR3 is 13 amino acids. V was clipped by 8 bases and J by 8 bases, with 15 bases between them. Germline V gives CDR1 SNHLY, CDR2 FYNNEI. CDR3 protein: CASHEGGLEKLFF. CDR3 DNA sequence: TGTGCCAGCCACGAGGGAGGCCTCGAAAAACTGTTTTTT.

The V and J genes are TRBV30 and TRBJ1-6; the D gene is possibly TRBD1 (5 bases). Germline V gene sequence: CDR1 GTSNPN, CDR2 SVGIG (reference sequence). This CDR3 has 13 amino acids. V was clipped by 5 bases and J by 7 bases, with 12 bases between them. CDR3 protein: CAWGRDGNSPLHF. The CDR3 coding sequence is TGTGCCTGGGGGAGGGACGGAAATTCACCCCTCCACTTT. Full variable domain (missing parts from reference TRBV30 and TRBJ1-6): SQTIHQWPATLVQPVGSPLSLECTVEGTSNPNLYWYRQAAGRGLQLLFYSVGIGQISSEVPQNLSASRPQDRQFILSSKKLLLSDSGFYLCAWGRDGNSPLHFGNGTRLTVT.

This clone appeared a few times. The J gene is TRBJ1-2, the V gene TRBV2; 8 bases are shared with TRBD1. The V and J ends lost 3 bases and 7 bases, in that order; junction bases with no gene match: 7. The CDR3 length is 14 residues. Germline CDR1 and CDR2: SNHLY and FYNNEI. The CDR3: CASSDIDRGGGYTF. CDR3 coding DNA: TGTGCCAGCAGTGATATCGACAGGGGAGGTGGCTACACCTTC.

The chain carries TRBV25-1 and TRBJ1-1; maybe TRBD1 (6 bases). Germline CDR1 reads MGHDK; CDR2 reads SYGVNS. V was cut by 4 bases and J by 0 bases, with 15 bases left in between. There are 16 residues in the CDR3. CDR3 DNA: TGTGCCAGCAGTGGAGCCTCGGACAGATTGAACACTGAAGCTTTCTTT. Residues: CASSGASDRLNTEAFF. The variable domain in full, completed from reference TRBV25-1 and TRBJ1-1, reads EADIYQTPRYLVIGTGKKITLECSQTMGHDKMYWYQQDPGMELHLIHYSYGVNSTEKGDLSSESTVSRIRTEHFPLTLESARPSHTSQYLCASSGASDRLNTEAFFGQGTRLTVV.

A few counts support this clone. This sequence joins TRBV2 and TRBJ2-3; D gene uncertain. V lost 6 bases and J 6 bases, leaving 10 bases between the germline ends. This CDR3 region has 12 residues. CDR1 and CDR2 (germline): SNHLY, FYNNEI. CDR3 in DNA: TGTGCCAGCAGCCCCTCCCAGGATACGCAGTATTTT. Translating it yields CASSPSQDTQYF.

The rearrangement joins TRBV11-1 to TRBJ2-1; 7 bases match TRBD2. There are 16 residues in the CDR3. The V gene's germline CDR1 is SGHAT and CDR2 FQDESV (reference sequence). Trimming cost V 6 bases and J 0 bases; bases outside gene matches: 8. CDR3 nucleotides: TGTGCCAGCAGTCCCCCCGGCGGGGGCTCCTACAATGAGCAGTTCTTC. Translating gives CASSPPGGGSYNEQFF.

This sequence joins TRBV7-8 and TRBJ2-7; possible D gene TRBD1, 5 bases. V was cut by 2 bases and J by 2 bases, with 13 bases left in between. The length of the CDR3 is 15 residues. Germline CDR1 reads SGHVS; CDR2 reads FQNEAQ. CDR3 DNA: TGTGCCAGCAGCTTATTGGCTCAGGGTCCCTACGAGCAGTACTTC. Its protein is CASSLLAQGPYEQYF.

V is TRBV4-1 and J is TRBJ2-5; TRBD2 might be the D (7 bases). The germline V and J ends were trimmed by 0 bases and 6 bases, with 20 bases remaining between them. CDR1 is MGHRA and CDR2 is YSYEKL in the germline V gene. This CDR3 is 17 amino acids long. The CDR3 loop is CASSQEEGGLPMKTQYF. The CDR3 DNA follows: TGCGCCAGCAGCCAAGAGGAGGGGGGGCTTCCAATGAAGACCCAGTACTTC.

Here the CDR3 DNA reads TGCGCCAGCAGTCGGGGATATGCAACTAATGAAAAACTGTTTTTT. Its translation: CASSRGYATNEKLFF. The V gene is TRBV5-1, the J gene TRBJ1-4; no firm D call. Trimming removed 5 bases from V and 0 bases from J, with 11 bases in between. CDR3 length: 15 amino acids. Germline values: CDR1 SGHRS, CDR2 YFSETQ.

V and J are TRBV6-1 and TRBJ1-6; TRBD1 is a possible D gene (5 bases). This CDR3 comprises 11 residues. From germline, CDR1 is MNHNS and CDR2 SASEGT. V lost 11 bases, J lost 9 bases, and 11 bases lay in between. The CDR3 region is CASRGSSPLHF. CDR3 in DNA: TGTGCCTCAAGGGGCAGTTCACCCCTCCACTTT.

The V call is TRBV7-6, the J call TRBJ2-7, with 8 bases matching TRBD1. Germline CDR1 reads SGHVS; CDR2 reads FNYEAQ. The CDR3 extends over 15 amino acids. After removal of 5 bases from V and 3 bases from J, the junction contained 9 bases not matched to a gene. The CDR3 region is CASSLSKTGDYEQYF. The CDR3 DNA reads TGTGCCAGCAGCCTCAGCAAGACAGGGGACTACGAGCAGTACTTC.

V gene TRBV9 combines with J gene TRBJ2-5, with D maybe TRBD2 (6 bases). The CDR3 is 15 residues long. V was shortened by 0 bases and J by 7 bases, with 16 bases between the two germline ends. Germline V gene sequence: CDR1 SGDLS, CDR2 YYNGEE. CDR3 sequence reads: CASSVDTGLGGTQYF. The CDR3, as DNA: TGTGCCAGCAGCGTAGACACAGGTCTCGGGGGGACCCAGTACTTC.

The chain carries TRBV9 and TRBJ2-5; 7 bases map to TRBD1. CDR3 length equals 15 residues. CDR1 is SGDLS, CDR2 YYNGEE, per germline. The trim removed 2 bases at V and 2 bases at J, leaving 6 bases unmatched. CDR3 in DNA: TGTGCCAGCAGCGTGGGTTCGGACAGGCAAGAGACCCAGTACTTC. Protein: CASSVGSDRQETQYF.

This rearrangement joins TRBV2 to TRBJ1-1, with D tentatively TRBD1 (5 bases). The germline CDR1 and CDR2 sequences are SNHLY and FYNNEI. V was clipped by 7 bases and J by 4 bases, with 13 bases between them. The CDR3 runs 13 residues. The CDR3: CASKGREVTEAFF. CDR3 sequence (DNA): TGTGCCAGCAAGGGCAGGGAGGTCACTGAAGCTTTCTTT.

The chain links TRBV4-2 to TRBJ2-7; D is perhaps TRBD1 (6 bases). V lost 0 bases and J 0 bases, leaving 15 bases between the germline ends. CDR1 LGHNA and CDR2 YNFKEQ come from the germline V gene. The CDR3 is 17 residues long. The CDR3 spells CASSQDSGQRPSYEQYF. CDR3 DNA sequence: TGTGCCAGCAGCCAAGATAGTGGACAGCGCCCCTCCTACGAGCAGTACTTC.

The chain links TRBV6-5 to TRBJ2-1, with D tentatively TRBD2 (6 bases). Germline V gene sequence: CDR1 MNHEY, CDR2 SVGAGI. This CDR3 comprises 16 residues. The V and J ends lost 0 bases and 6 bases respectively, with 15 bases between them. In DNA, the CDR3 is TGTGCCAGCAGTTACTCGGGTAGCGGCCCAGGCAATGAGCAGTTCTTC. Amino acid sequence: CASSYSGSGPGNEQFF.

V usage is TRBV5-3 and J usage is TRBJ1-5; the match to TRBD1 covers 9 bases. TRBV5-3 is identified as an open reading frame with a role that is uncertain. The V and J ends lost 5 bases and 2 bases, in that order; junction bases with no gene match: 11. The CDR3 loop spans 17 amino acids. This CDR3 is CARSLRDREDGNQPQHF. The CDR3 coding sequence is TGTGCCAGAAGTCTCCGGGACAGGGAAGACGGCAATCAGCCCCAGCATTTT.

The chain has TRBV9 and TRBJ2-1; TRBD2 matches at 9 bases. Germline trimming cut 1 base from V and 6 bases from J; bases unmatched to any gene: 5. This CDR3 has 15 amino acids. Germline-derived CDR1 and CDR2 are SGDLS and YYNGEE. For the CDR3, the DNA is TGTGCCAGCAGCGTACTAGCGGGATCGTCCAATGAGCAGTTCTTC. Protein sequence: CASSVLAGSSNEQFF.

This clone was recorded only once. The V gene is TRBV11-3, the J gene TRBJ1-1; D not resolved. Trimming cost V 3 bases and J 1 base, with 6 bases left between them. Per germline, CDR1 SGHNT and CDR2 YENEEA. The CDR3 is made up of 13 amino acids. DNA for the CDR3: TGTGCCAGCAGCTTCGGTTCGAACACTGAAGCTTTCTTT. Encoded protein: CASSFGSNTEAFF. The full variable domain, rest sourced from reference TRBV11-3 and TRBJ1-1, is EAGVVQSPRYKIIEKKQPVAFWCNPISGHNTLYWYLQNLGQGPELLIRYENEEAVDDSQLPKDRFSAERLKGVDSTLKIQPAELGDSAVYLCASSFGSNTEAFFGQGTRLTVV.

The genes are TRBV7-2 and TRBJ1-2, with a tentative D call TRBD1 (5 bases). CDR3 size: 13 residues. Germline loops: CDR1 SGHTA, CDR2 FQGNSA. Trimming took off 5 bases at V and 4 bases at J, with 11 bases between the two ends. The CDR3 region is CASSPGFSYGYTF. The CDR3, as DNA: TGTGCCAGCAGCCCAGGGTTCAGCTATGGCTACACCTTC.

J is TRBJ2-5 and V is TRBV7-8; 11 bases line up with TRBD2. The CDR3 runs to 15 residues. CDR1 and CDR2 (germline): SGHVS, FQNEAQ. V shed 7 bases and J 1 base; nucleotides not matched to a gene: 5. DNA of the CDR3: TGTGCCAGCACCTATCTAGCGGGGGGCCAAGAGACCCAGTACTTC. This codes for CASTYLAGGQETQYF. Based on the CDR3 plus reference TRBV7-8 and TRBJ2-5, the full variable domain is GAGVSQSPRYKVAKRGQDVALRCDPISGHVSLFWYQQALGQGPEFLTYFQNEAQLDKSGLPSDRFFAERPEGSVSTLKIQRTQQEDSAVYLCASTYLAGGQETQYFGPGTRLLVL.

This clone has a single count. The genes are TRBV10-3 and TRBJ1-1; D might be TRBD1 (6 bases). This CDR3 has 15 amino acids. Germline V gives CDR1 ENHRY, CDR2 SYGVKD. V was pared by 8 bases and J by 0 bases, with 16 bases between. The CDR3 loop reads CAIGGGGSVNTEAFF. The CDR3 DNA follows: TGTGCCATCGGTGGCGGGGGCAGCGTGAACACTGAAGCTTTCTTT.

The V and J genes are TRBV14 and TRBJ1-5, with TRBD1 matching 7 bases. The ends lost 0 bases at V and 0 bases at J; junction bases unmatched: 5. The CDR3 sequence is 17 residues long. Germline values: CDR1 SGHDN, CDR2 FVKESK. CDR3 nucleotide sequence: TGTGCCAGCAGCCAAGAAGGGACAGCCCATAGCAATCAGCCCCAGCATTTT. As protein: CASSQEGTAHSNQPQHF.

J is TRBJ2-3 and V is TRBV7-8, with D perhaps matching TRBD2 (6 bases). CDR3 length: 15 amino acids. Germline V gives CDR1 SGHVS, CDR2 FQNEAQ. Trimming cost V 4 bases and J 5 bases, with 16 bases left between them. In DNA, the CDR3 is TGTGCCAGCAGCTCCAGTAGGAGGAGGGGAGATACGCAGTATTTT. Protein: CASSSSRRRGDTQYF.

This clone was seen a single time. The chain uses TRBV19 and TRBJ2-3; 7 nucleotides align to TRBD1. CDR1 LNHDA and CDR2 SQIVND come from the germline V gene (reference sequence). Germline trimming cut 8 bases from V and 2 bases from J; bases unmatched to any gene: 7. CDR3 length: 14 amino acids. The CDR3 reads CASGGQHYTDTQYF. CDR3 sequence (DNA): TGTGCCAGTGGGGGACAGCACTACACAGATACGCAGTATTTT.

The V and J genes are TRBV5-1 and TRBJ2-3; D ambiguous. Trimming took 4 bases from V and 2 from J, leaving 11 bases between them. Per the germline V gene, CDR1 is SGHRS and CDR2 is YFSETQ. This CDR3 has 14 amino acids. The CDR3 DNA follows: TGCGCCAGCAGCGACAAGGTGGCCACAGATACGCAGTATTTT. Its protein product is CASSDKVATDTQYF.